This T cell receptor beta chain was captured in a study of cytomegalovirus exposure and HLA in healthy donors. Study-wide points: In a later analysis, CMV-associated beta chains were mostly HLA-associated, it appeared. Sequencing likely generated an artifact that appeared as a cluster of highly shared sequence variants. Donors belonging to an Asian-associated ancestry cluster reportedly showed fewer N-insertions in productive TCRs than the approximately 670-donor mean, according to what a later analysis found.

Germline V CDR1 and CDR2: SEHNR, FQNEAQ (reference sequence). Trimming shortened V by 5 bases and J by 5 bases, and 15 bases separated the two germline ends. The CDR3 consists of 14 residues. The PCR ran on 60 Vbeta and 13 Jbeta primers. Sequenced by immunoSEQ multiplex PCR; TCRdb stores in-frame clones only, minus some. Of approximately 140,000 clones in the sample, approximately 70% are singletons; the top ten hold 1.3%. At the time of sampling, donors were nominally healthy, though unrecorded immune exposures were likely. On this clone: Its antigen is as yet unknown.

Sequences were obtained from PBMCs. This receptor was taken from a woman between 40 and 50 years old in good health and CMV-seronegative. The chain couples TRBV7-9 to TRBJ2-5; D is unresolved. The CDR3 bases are TGTGCCAGCAGCCTGACGGGTGGTGTGGAGACCCAGTACTTC. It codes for CASSLTGGVETQYF.